This T cell receptor (beta chain) was sequenced during a study of blood T cell repertoires in COVID-19. Libraries were prepared by immunoSEQ multiplex PCR; TCRdb keeps only in-frame clonotypes and omits some of them. The sample yields approximately 300,000 clones, 70% to 90% seen once. Researchers sorted participants into cohorts using their self-reported clinical history. This TCR was sampled from a woman aged 30 to 39 who had recovered from COVID-19. Material: PBMCs or T cells enriched from blood (not recorded which).

The CDR3 loop reads CASSFFPGQGGTDTQYF. CDR3 bases: TGCGCCAGCAGCTTTTTCCCAGGGCAGGGGGGAACAGATACGCAGTATTTT. The chain joins TRBV5-1 to TRBJ2-3; possible D gene TRBD1, 7 bases. V was pared by 2 bases and J by 3 bases, with 19 bases between. The CDR3 loop spans 17 amino acids. Germline CDR1 reads SGHRS; CDR2 reads YFSETQ.